The entry below gives a single T cell receptor beta chain sequence along with its context. The sample comes from a study of T-cell reconstitution after alpha-beta-depleted transplantation in children. As it was prepared, the TCRbeta library received unique molecular identifiers. TCRdb analysed the PCR reads with MiXCR anew, one entry per CDR3 protein. The sample holds about 610,000 distinct CDR3 sequences, over 9.5% seen once. The source material was PBMCs from the stem cell graft donor, sampled from the stem cell graft. The sequence was obtained from a human donor who donated a stem cell graft to a child with acute myeloid leukemia.

The DNA of the CDR3 is TGCAGTGCTTACGAGGGCCCGGGCACCGGGGAGCTGTTTTTT. Translation: CSAYEGPGTGELFF. The chain recombines TRBV20-1 with TRBJ2-2, with D tentatively TRBD2 (5 bases). Germline CDR1 and CDR2: DFQATT and SNEGSKA (reference sequence). V was clipped by 5 bases and J by 4 bases, with 14 bases between them. CDR3 length equals 14 residues.